Below are 19 T cell receptor beta chains sequenced from a single sample in a study of T cell changes during pregnancy in multiple sclerosis. This table comes from immunoSEQ multiplex PCR, and its TCRdb copy is limited to in-frame clones, with some not included. The sample contains 45,000 or so clones, more than 75% of which appear only once. Specimen: CD8+ T cells from peripheral blood mononuclear cells, collected after pregnancy. Every receptor here comes from a female donor in good health, enrolled as a control in a pregnancy study.

The DNA of the CDR3 is TGTGCCAGCAGCTTAGGAGCGGCAGGGGAGGGCTATGGCTACACCTTC. This sequence encodes CASSLGAAGEGYGYTF. V is TRBV7-8 and J is TRBJ1-2; D may be TRBD1 (6 bases). V was clipped by 1 base and J by 4 bases, with 16 bases between them. Germline CDR1 and CDR2: SGHVS and FQNEAQ. The CDR3 spans 16 residues.

Only one count was recorded for this clone. The chain recombines TRBV5-8 with TRBJ2-5; no clear D. V lost 4 bases to trimming and J lost 5 bases, with 24 bases between them. Germline V lookup: CDR1 SGHTS, CDR2 YDEGEE. CDR3 length equals 17 residues. The CDR3 coding sequence is TGTGCCAGCAGCCGCCATTTCGAAGACGGAGAAAGGGAGACCCAGTACTTC. It yields the protein CASSRHFEDGERETQYF. The complete variable domain, with remaining parts taken from reference TRBV5-8 and TRBJ2-5, reads EAGVTQSPTHLIKTRGQQATLRCSPISGHTSVYWYQQALGLGLQFLLWYDEGEERNRGNFPPRFSGRQFPNYSSELNVNALELEDSALYLCASSRHFEDGERETQYFGPGTRLLVL.

The V and J genes are TRBV5-5 and TRBJ2-4, with D tentatively TRBD2 (5 bases). Germline V gene lookup returns CDR1 SGHKS and CDR2 YYEKEE (reference sequence). The CDR3 sequence is 16 residues long. V was clipped by 1 base and J by 0 bases, with 11 bases between them. Here the CDR3 DNA reads TGTGCCAGCAGCTTGTCGGGGAAAATAGCCAAAAACATTCAGTACTTC. Protein sequence: CASSLSGKIAKNIQYF.

This clone showed up just once. The chain joins TRBV7-9 to TRBJ2-1; TRBD2 matches 10 bases. CDR3 length: 16 residues. The V gene end was trimmed by 8 bases and the J gene end by 4 bases; junction bases not matched to a gene: 11. Germline lookup yields CDR1 SEHNR and CDR2 FQNEAQ (reference sequence). CDR3 bases: TGTGCCAGCTGGCCAAAAAGCGGGGGGGTTTACAATGAGCAGTTCTTC. The encoded protein is CASWPKSGGVYNEQFF.

The chain recombines TRBV30 with TRBJ1-2; the D gene is possibly TRBD1 (6 bases). Trimming pared 4 bases from V and 5 bases from J, leaving 14 bases between. Germline CDR1 is GTSNPN and CDR2 is SVGIG (reference sequence). The CDR3 extends over 13 amino acids. The CDR3 spells CAWTDGQRYGYTF. The CDR3, as DNA: TGTGCCTGGACCGACGGACAGAGATATGGCTACACCTTC.

This chain uses TRBV5-6 with TRBJ2-7; D possibly corresponds to TRBD2 (5 bases). The CDR3 sequence is 14 residues long. V lost 0 bases and J lost 7, with 14 bases in between. Germline V gene data show CDR1 as SGHDT and CDR2 as YYEEEE. The CDR3, as DNA: TGTGCCAGCAGCTTGGCCGAGGGTTTGGGAGAGCAGTACTTC. Translating it yields CASSLAEGLGEQYF.

The chain links TRBV5-5 to TRBJ2-7; D call uncertain. There are 13 residues in the CDR3. From germline, CDR1 is SGHKS and CDR2 YYEKEE (reference sequence). V was trimmed by 0 bases and J by 3 bases, leaving 7 bases between them. The CDR3 nucleotides are TGTGCCAGCAGCTTGGGGCAGAACTACGAGCAGTACTTC. Translating gives CASSLGQNYEQYF.

This chain connects TRBV19 to TRBJ1-4; 9 positions match TRBD1. The CDR3 runs to 15 residues. The trim removed 2 bases at V and 5 bases at J, leaving 3 bases unmatched. CDR1 is LNHDA and CDR2 is SQIVND in the germline V gene (reference sequence). Here the CDR3 reads CASSIRGTGNEKLFF. The CDR3 DNA reads TGTGCCAGTAGTATAAGAGGGACAGGGAATGAAAAACTGTTTTTT.

The J gene is TRBJ2-1, the V gene TRBV7-3, with D perhaps TRBD2 (6 bases). This CDR3 has 15 amino acids. The germline V gene has CDR1 SGHTA and CDR2 FQGTGA. V was pared by 2 bases and J by 10 bases, with 18 bases between. The CDR3, as DNA: TGTGCCAGCAGCTTATTAGGAGGGTCGGCGGGCGAGCAGTTCTTC. As protein: CASSLLGGSAGEQFF.

The V call is TRBV4-1, the J call TRBJ2-3; possible D gene TRBD2, 6 bases. The ends were cut back, 1 base at V and 0 bases at J, with 14 bases in the middle. The germline V gene has CDR1 MGHRA and CDR2 YSYEKL. The CDR3 has 17 residues. The CDR3 region is CASSQVENSGSTDTQYF. Here the CDR3 DNA reads TGCGCCAGCAGCCAAGTAGAGAATAGCGGTAGCACAGATACGCAGTATTTT.

The rearrangement joins TRBV29-1 to TRBJ2-1; D gene uncertain. The length of the CDR3 is 12 residues. Trimming took off 7 bases at V and 6 bases at J, with 13 bases between the two ends. Germline V CDR1 and CDR2: SQVTM, ANQGSEA. DNA for the CDR3: TGCAGCGGCCTAGGATACACCAATGAGCAGTTCTTC. Encoded protein: CSGLGYTNEQFF.

The rearrangement uses TRBV15 and TRBJ1-5; a possible D gene is TRBD1 (5 bases). The CDR3 is 15 amino acids. Trimming left V 3 bases short and J 3 bases short, with 12 bases between. In germline, CDR1 is LNHNV, CDR2 YYDKDF (reference sequence). As DNA, the CDR3 is TGTGCCACCAGCAGCAGAGGACAAGACAATCAGCCCCAGCATTTT. Its translation: CATSSRGQDNQPQHF.

CDR3 loop: CASSQERYTDEAFF. CDR3 in DNA: TGTGCCAGCAGCCAAGAACGATACACCGATGAAGCTTTCTTT. This chain joins TRBV4-2 and TRBJ1-1, with no clear D. The CDR3 sequence is 14 residues long. V lost 0 bases, J lost 7 bases, and 12 bases lay in between. Per germline, CDR1 LGHNA and CDR2 YNFKEQ.

This chain uses TRBV9 with TRBJ2-1; D gene uncertain. The germline V and J ends were trimmed by 0 bases and 2 bases, with 3 bases remaining between them. The CDR3 extends over 13 amino acids. Germline lookup yields CDR1 SGDLS and CDR2 YYNGEE. CDR3 region: CASSVDTYNEQFF. Written as DNA, the CDR3 is TGTGCCAGCAGCGTAGACACCTACAATGAGCAGTTCTTC.

The genes are TRBV7-3 and TRBJ1-1; the D is unclear. There are 14 residues in the CDR3. V lost 5 bases and J 4 bases, leaving 14 bases between the germline ends. Germline CDR1 is SGHTA and CDR2 is FQGTGA. The CDR3: CASSPDYFSTEAFF. The CDR3 DNA reads as TGTGCCAGCAGCCCAGACTACTTCAGCACTGAAGCTTTCTTT. Together with reference TRBV7-3 and TRBJ1-1, the CDR3 gives the full variable domain: GAGVSQTPSNKVTEKGKYVELRCDPISGHTALYWYRQSLGQGPEFLIYFQGTGAADDSGLPNDRFFAVRPEGSVSTLKIQRTERGDSAVYLCASSPDYFSTEAFFGQGTRLTVV.

The CDR3 nucleotides read TGTGCCAGCAGCGCAAGGACAACGGCCTACGAGCAGTACTTC. Translating gives CASSARTTAYEQYF. The V call is TRBV9, the J call TRBJ2-7, with D possibly being TRBD1 (5 bases). The CDR3 spans 14 residues. Germline V CDR1 and CDR2: SGDLS, YYNGEE. V lost 3 bases and J 2 bases, leaving 12 bases between the germline ends.

The chain recombines TRBV7-9 with TRBJ1-1, with TRBD1 matching 9 bases. Looked up from germline, CDR1 is SEHNR and CDR2 is FQNEAQ (reference sequence). Unmatched junction bases numbered 2, after V lost 5 bases and J lost 4 bases. CDR3 length: 13 amino acids. The CDR3 is CASSPTGGTEAFF. The CDR3 bases are TGTGCCAGCAGCCCGACAGGGGGCACTGAAGCTTTCTTT. Full variable domain (remainder filled in from reference TRBV7-9 and TRBJ1-1): DTGVSQNPRHKITKRGQNVTFRCDPISEHNRLYWYRQTLGQGPEFLTYFQNEAQLEKSRLLSDRFSAERPKGSFSTLEIQRTEQGDSAMYLCASSPTGGTEAFFGQGTRLTVV.

Only one count was recorded for this clone. This chain joins TRBV28 and TRBJ1-3; D is undetermined. This CDR3 has 17 amino acids. The V gene lost 7 bases and the J gene lost 1 base, with 20 bases spanning the gap. Germline V lookup: CDR1 MDHEN, CDR2 SYDVKM. CDR3 coding DNA: TGTGCCAGCACCACCCCCTGGGGAGGAATATCTGGAAACACCATATATTTT. As protein: CASTTPWGGISGNTIYF.

This chain uses TRBV28 with TRBJ1-5, with D possibly being TRBD1 (5 bases). The CDR3 consists of 14 residues. Per germline, CDR1 MDHEN and CDR2 SYDVKM. The germline V and J ends were trimmed by 5 bases and 0 bases, with 8 bases remaining between them. The CDR3 reads CASSQGDSNQPQHF. CDR3 nucleotide sequence: TGTGCCAGCAGTCAAGGGGATAGCAATCAGCCCCAGCATTTT.